This TCR beta chain was sequenced in a study of blood T cell repertoires in COVID-19. The wider study: The cDNA or gDNA used as material had been derived from T cells, B-cell-depleted T cells, or PBMCs.

The repertoire was sequenced with immunoSEQ multiplex PCR; TCRdb's copy has only in-frame clones and lacks some. The repertoire holds fewer than 200,000 clones, with over 65% as singletons. The germline V gene has CDR1 SGHTA and CDR2 FQGNSA. The CDR3 length is 15 residues. V lost 4 bases to trimming and J lost 8 bases, with 19 bases between them. The sequence was obtained from a woman aged 80 or over with acute or convalescent COVID-19. The rearrangement joins TRBV7-2 to TRBJ2-3; D is perhaps TRBD1 (6 bases). Sequencing was done on a sample of peripheral blood. The CDR3 spells CASSSLSAGESTQYF. CDR3 coding DNA: TGTGCCAGCAGCTCGCTTTCGGCAGGGGAATCTACGCAGTATTTT.